This entry lists 10 T cell receptor beta chains sequenced from one sample in a study of cytomegalovirus exposure and HLA in healthy donors. The PCR used 60 Vbeta and 13 Jbeta primers. Assay used: immunoSEQ multiplex PCR; TCRdb lists only in-frame clones, some missing. The table records over 250,000 clones, 75% to 90% of them present only once. The material sequenced was PBMCs. All receptors derive from a man aged 35-49 years in good health and CMV-seropositive.

This chain uses TRBV2 with TRBJ2-1; no reliable D call. Germline CDR1 reads SNHLY; CDR2 reads FYNNEI. CDR3 length: 17 amino acids. Trimming took 6 bases from V and 1 from J, leaving 19 bases between them. CDR3 bases: TGTGCCAGCAGGGAGTCGACTCCTGCACTTTCCTACAATGAGCAGTTCTTC. Its protein is CASRESTPALSYNEQFF.

This clone showed up just a few times. This rearrangement joins TRBV29-1 to TRBJ1-2, with TRBD1 matching over 8 bases. Germline assignment: CDR1 SQVTM and CDR2 ANQGSEA. The CDR3 contains 12 residues. Losses at the gene ends were 7 bases for V and 6 bases for J; bases not matched to a gene: 7. The CDR3 DNA follows: TGCAGCGGAGGAGGGACAGGAGATGGCTACACCTTC. Protein sequence: CSGGGTGDGYTF. Together with reference TRBV29-1 and TRBJ1-2, the CDR3 gives the full variable domain: SAVISQKPSRDICQRGTSLTIQCQVDSQVTMMFWYRQQPGQSLTLIATANQGSEATYESGFVIDKFPISRPNLTFSTLTVSNMSPEDSSIYLCSGGGTGDGYTFGSGTRLTVV.

J is TRBJ2-7 and V is TRBV9, with a tentative D call TRBD1 (6 bases). CDR3 size: 15 residues. Trimming shortened V by 3 bases and J by 7 bases, and 20 bases separated the two germline ends. Germline V gene data show CDR1 as SGDLS and CDR2 as YYNGEE. The DNA of the CDR3 is TGTGCCAGCAGCGCAGACCCCTCGACAGGAAAGGAGCAGTACTTC. It codes for CASSADPSTGKEQYF.

V and J are TRBV7-3 and TRBJ1-1; D is unclear. This CDR3 has 15 amino acids. V lost 5 bases and J 5 bases, leaving 18 bases between the germline ends. Germline values: CDR1 SGHTA, CDR2 FQGTGA. The CDR3 protein is CASSPRAGGSTEAFF. CDR3 nucleotide sequence: TGTGCCAGCAGCCCCCGGGCCGGAGGGAGTACTGAAGCTTTCTTT.

This clone was recorded once. The gene calls are TRBV28 and TRBJ1-2, with 8 nucleotides matching TRBD1. V was clipped by 5 bases and J by 4 bases; unmatched bases: 6. The CDR3 is made up of 14 amino acids. In germline, CDR1 is MDHEN, CDR2 SYDVKM. The CDR3 coding sequence is TGTGCCAGCAGTCCTCCGGGACAGGCCTATGGCTACACCTTC. Amino acids: CASSPPGQAYGYTF.

The chain uses TRBV19 and TRBJ1-1; TRBD1 matches at 7 bases. Trimming cost V 6 bases and J 4 bases; bases outside gene matches: 5. Germline V CDR1 and CDR2: LNHDA, SQIVND (reference sequence). CDR3 length equals 13 residues. Here the CDR3 DNA reads TGTGCCAGTAGCCAGGGGGTGGGCACTGAAGCTTTCTTT. Protein product: CASSQGVGTEAFF. Variable domain in full (rest from reference TRBV19 and TRBJ1-1): DGGITQSPKYLFRKEGQNVTLSCEQNLNHDAMYWYRQDPGQGLRLIYYSQIVNDFQKGDIAEGYSVSREKKESFPLTVTSAQKNPTAFYLCASSQGVGTEAFFGQGTRLTVV.

J is TRBJ2-1 and V is TRBV7-9; D perhaps matches TRBD2 (5 bases). Germline CDR1 reads SEHNR; CDR2 reads FQNEAQ (reference sequence). V shed 5 bases and J shed 0 bases, with 17 bases lying between them. The CDR3 contains 17 residues. CDR3 nucleotides: TGTGCCAGCAGCCAGCCATTCCGGACTGACTCCTACAATGAGCAGTTCTTC. Translated, it gives CASSQPFRTDSYNEQFF.

The chain links TRBV30 to TRBJ2-7; possible D gene TRBD1, 6 bases. V shed 3 bases and J shed 10 bases, with 22 bases lying between them. This CDR3 contains 14 residues. CDR1 and CDR2 (germline): GTSNPN, SVGIG (reference sequence). CDR3 in amino acids: CAWSITGINYLQYF. The DNA for the CDR3 is TGTGCCTGGAGCATTACAGGGATTAACTACCTTCAGTACTTC.

Only a few counts were recorded for this clone. A much larger clone differs by one base, so this may be a read error. The V gene is TRBV5-4, the J gene TRBJ2-2; 10 positions agree with TRBD1. There are 15 residues in the CDR3. The ends lost 3 bases at V and 3 bases at J; junction bases unmatched: 2. Germline CDR1 is SGHNT and CDR2 is YYREEE (reference sequence). In DNA, the CDR3 is TGTGCCAGCAGCTCCGGGACAGGGGACACCGGGGAGCTGTTTTTT. Amino acids: CASSSGTGDTGELFF.

J is TRBJ2-3 and V is TRBV6-5; D unresolved. This CDR3 contains 14 residues. With 6 bases removed from V and 6 bases from J, the gap between germline ends came to 16 bases. Per germline, CDR1 MNHEY and CDR2 SVGAGI. In DNA, the CDR3 is TGTGCCAGCAGCACCTTTGGCGCGGCGGATACGCAGTATTTT. It translates to CASSTFGAADTQYF.